One sample yielded the 17 T cell receptor beta chains listed below, sequenced in a study of cytomegalovirus exposure and HLA in healthy donors. Only in-frame clones appear in the TCRdb table, and some are missing; sequencing was by immunoSEQ multiplex PCR. Of 90,000 to 130,000 clones detected, roughly 90% appear once; the ten largest clones hold almost 1.5%. Material for sequencing was PBMCs. Source of these receptors: a woman between 25 and 40 years old in good health and CMV-seropositive.

This clone was recorded once. Written as DNA, the CDR3 is TGTGCCAGCAGTGAATCGCGGGGACAGTACCAAGAGACCCAGTACTTC. Amino acids: CASSESRGQYQETQYF. The chain links TRBV2 to TRBJ2-5; maybe TRBD1 (7 bases). V dropped 2 bases and J dropped 0 bases, with 13 bases sitting between them. CDR1 SNHLY and CDR2 FYNNEI come from the germline V gene. The CDR3 is 16 residues long.

V is TRBV7-9 and J is TRBJ1-1, with D possibly matching TRBD1 (5 bases). V was cut by 5 bases and J by 2 bases, with 12 bases left in between. CDR3 length: 14 amino acids. Germline values: CDR1 SEHNR, CDR2 FQNEAQ (reference sequence). CDR3 sequence: CASSQDRVNTEAFF. CDR3 nucleotide sequence: TGTGCCAGCAGCCAAGACAGAGTTAACACTGAAGCTTTCTTT.

A few counts support this clone. V gene TRBV10-2 combines with J gene TRBJ1-2; 10 nucleotides align to TRBD1. Trimming cost V 7 bases and J 6 bases; bases outside gene matches: 5. Germline CDR1 WSHSY, CDR2 SAAADI. The CDR3 contains 13 residues. The CDR3 DNA reads as TGCGCCAGCATGGGACAGGGGTACGATGGCTACACCTTC. Amino acid sequence: CASMGQGYDGYTF.

The gene calls are TRBV5-1 and TRBJ2-5; 8 bases map to TRBD2. The CDR3 covers 15 residues. CDR1 SGHRS and CDR2 YFSETQ come from the germline V gene. The junction had 9 bases not matched to a gene; V was cut back by 3 bases and J by 5 bases. The CDR3 bases are TGCGCCAGCAGCTCGGCCGGGCTAGCGGGCGAGACCCAGTACTTC. Protein: CASSSAGLAGETQYF.

This chain links TRBV4-1 with TRBJ2-7; D remains unclear. Germline V gene sequence: CDR1 MGHRA, CDR2 YSYEKL. The CDR3 sequence is 14 residues long. Trimming removed 1 base from V and 0 bases from J, with 7 bases in between. The CDR3 reads CASSQVSSSYEQYF. For the CDR3, the DNA is TGCGCCAGCAGCCAAGTGTCGAGCTCCTACGAGCAGTACTTC.

V is TRBV11-2 and J is TRBJ2-1, with TRBD2 matching over 16 bases. Germline V CDR1 and CDR2: SGHAT, FQNNGV. V dropped 6 bases and J dropped 7; count of bases not matched to a gene: 9. This CDR3 region has 17 residues. CDR3 bases: TGTGCCAGCAGGTCAATCGGGACTAGCGGGGGGGTGAATGAGCAGTTCTTC. Its translation: CASRSIGTSGGVNEQFF. Combining the CDR3 with reference TRBV11-2 and TRBJ2-1 gives the whole variable domain EAGVAQSPRYKIIEKRQSVAFWCNPISGHATLYWYQQILGQGPKLLIQFQNNGVVDDSQLPKDRFSAERLKGVDSTLKIQPAKLEDSAVYLCASRSIGTSGGVNEQFFGPGTRLTVL.

This chain connects TRBV13 to TRBJ2-1; D might be TRBD2 (5 bases). The CDR3 is made up of 15 amino acids. Germline V CDR1 and CDR2: PRHDT, FYEKMQ (reference sequence). V gave up 5 bases and J gave up 8 bases, with 19 bases separating them. CDR3 protein: CASSPSSDSTDEQFF. The CDR3 DNA reads as TGTGCCAGCAGCCCCTCCTCGGACTCAACGGATGAGCAGTTCTTC.

This rearrangement joins TRBV9 to TRBJ2-5, with 12 nucleotides matching TRBD2. The V segment lost 3 bases and the J segment 5 bases; nucleotides outside the gene matches: 5. Germline values: CDR1 SGDLS, CDR2 YYNGEE. The CDR3 covers 15 residues. The CDR3 protein is CASSASGGASETQYF. CDR3 bases: TGTGCCAGCAGCGCTAGCGGGGGGGCTAGTGAGACCCAGTACTTC.

The chain couples TRBV5-1 to TRBJ2-2, with 7 bases lining up with TRBD1. CDR1 and CDR2 from the germline V gene are SGHRS and YFSETQ. There are 16 residues in the CDR3. The ends lost 1 base at V and 4 bases at J; junction bases unmatched: 7. This CDR3 is CASSLRQGVTTGELFF. CDR3 sequence (DNA): TGCGCCAGCAGCTTGCGGCAGGGGGTTACCACCGGGGAGCTGTTTTTT.

The rearrangement links TRBV25-1 to TRBJ1-6, with no clear D. Germline CDR1 is MGHDK and CDR2 is SYGVNS. CDR3 length: 15 amino acids. V was cut by 3 bases and J by 4 bases, with 10 bases left in between. The CDR3 bases are TGTGCCAGCAGTGACGCGGGTCTGTATAATTCACCCCTCCACTTT. It codes for CASSDAGLYNSPLHF.

The chain joins TRBV11-3 to TRBJ2-3, with TRBD2 matching over 8 bases. The J segment lost 1 base and the V segment lost 0 bases, leaving 6 bases of the junction unmatched. Germline CDR1 is SGHNT and CDR2 is YENEEA. The CDR3 totals 17 residues. The CDR3, as DNA: TGTGCCAGCAGCTTAGATCGGAGTAGCGGGGGCACAGATACGCAGTATTTT. As protein: CASSLDRSSGGTDTQYF.

The chain uses TRBV4-1 and TRBJ2-1, with TRBD2 matching over 14 bases. The CDR3 sequence is 17 residues long. V gave up 4 bases and J gave up 8 bases; unmatched junction bases: 10. Germline V gene sequence: CDR1 MGHRA, CDR2 YSYEKL. The CDR3 protein is CASSPPIGTSGSYEQFF. DNA of the CDR3: TGCGCCAGCAGCCCTCCCATCGGGACTAGCGGGAGTTATGAGCAGTTCTTC.

About this clone itself: This same CDR3 is encoded by further DNA sequences in the sample. The CDR3 region is CASSTGYGYTF. CDR3 in DNA: TGTGCCAGCAGTACTGGCTATGGCTACACCTTC. This chain joins TRBV6-6 and TRBJ1-2, with D hard to call. Trimming removed 5 bases from V and 4 bases from J, with 5 bases in between. The germline gives CDR1 MNHNY, CDR2 SVGAGI (reference sequence). The CDR3 contains 11 residues.

This clone was counted once. The CDR3 DNA sequence: TGTGCCAGCAGCCATGGGACAGGGGACTATGGCTACACCTTC. This codes for CASSHGTGDYGYTF. The chain couples TRBV7-9 to TRBJ1-2, with 10 nucleotides matching TRBD1. After removal of 5 bases from V and 3 bases from J, the junction contained 3 bases not matched to a gene. The CDR3 totals 14 residues. The germline gives CDR1 SEHNR, CDR2 FQNEAQ (reference sequence).

CDR3 sequence reads: CASSQSDYGYTF. Written as DNA, the CDR3 is TGTGCCAGCAGCCAATCAGACTATGGCTACACCTTC. The chain has TRBV5-4 and TRBJ1-2, with no clear D. Germline loops: CDR1 SGHNT, CDR2 YYREEE (reference sequence). The CDR3 consists of 12 residues. Trimming took 4 bases from V and 3 from J, leaving 7 bases between them.

This clone has more than one count but fewer than ten. The V call is TRBV4-1, the J call TRBJ1-2; TRBD1 matches 8 bases. The CDR3 has 15 amino acids. Per germline, CDR1 MGHRA and CDR2 YSYEKL. Trimming at V came to 1 base and at J to 5 bases, leaving 6 bases not matched to a gene. CDR3 DNA sequence: TGCGCCAGCAGCCAAGGGACAGGGCAATGGTATGGCTACACCTTC. This codes for CASSQGTGQWYGYTF.

This clone was counted a single time. V is TRBV13 and J is TRBJ2-3; 8 bases line up with TRBD2. CDR1 PRHDT and CDR2 FYEKMQ come from the germline V gene (reference sequence). This CDR3 spans 16 amino acids. V lost 4 bases, J lost 2 bases, and 8 bases stayed unmatched. CDR3 amino acids: CASSSREARNTDTQYF. CDR3 in DNA: TGTGCCAGCAGCTCGCGGGAGGCCCGGAACACAGATACGCAGTATTTT.